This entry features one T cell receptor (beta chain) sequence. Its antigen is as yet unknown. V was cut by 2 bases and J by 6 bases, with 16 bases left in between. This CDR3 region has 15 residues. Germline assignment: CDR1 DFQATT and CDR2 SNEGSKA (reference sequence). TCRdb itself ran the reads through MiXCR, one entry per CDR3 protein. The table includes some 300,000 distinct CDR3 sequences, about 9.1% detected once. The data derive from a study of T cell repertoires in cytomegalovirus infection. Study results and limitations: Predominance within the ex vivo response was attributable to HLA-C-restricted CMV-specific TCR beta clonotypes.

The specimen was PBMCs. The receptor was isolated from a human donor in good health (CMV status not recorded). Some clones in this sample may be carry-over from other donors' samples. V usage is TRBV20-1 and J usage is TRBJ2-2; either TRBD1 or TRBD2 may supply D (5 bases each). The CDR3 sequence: CSARLGDLNAGELFF. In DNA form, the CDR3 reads TGCAGTGCTAGATTGGGGGACCTTAACGCCGGGGAGCTGTTTTTT.